This T cell receptor beta chain was captured by sequencing in a study of blood T cells in healthy people across ages. Study-wide results and caveats: Measured against age, TCR beta diversity per million T cells decreased in a roughly linear manner.

To note about this clonotype: Its antigen is unknown.

This CDR3 spans 15 amino acids. Trimming took off 1 base at V and 0 bases at J, with 7 bases between the two ends. Germline assignment: CDR1 SGHTA and CDR2 FQGNSA. Using a J-beta primer mix together with a sample-barcoded 5' primer, a second PCR was run for roughly 6 to 11 cycles. One entry per CDR3 protein, called by TCRdb with MiXCR from the 5' RACE reads. This sample has around 2 million distinct CDR3 sequences, with 39% found just once. Per sample, extraction of total RNA gave at least 5.5 micrograms in every case. Specimen: blood. The receptor was isolated from a human donor in good health. The chain is built from TRBV7-2 and TRBJ1-5; D uncertain. CDR3 loop: CASSLVSNSNQPQHF. The CDR3 nucleotides read TGTGCCAGCAGCTTAGTCAGTAATAGCAATCAGCCCCAGCATTTT.